This T cell receptor (beta chain) was captured by sequencing in a study of blood T cell repertoires in COVID-19. The table came from immunoSEQ multiplex PCR; TCRdb's copy has only in-frame clones and leaves some out. The table has 250,000 to 300,000 clones, about four fifths seen once. CDR1 is MNHEY and CDR2 is SMNVEV in the germline V gene (reference sequence). There are 16 residues in the CDR3. Trimming cost V 2 bases and J 2 bases; bases outside gene matches: 5. The sample was peripheral blood. This sequence joins TRBV27 and TRBJ2-3, with 9 positions matching TRBD2. This clonotype originated in an older man with acute or convalescent COVID-19. The CDR3 region is CASSLGLAPNTDTQYF. Here the CDR3 DNA reads TGTGCCAGCAGTTTAGGACTAGCGCCAAACACAGATACGCAGTATTTT.